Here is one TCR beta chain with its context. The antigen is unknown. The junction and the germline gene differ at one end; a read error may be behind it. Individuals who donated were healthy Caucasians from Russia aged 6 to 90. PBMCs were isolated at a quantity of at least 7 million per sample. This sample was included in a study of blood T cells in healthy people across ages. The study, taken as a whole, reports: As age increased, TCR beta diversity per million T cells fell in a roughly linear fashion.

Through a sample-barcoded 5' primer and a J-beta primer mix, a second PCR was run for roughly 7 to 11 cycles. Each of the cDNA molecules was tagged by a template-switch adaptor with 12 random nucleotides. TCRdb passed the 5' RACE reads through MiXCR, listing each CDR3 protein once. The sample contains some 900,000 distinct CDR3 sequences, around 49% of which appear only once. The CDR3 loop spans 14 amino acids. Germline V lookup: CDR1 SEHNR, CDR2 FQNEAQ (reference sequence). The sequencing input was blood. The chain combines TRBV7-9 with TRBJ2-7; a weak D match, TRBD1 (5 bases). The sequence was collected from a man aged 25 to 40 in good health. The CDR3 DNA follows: TGTGCCAGCAGCTTAAGTAGGGGCCCCTACGAGCGGTACTTC. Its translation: CASSLSRGPYERYF.